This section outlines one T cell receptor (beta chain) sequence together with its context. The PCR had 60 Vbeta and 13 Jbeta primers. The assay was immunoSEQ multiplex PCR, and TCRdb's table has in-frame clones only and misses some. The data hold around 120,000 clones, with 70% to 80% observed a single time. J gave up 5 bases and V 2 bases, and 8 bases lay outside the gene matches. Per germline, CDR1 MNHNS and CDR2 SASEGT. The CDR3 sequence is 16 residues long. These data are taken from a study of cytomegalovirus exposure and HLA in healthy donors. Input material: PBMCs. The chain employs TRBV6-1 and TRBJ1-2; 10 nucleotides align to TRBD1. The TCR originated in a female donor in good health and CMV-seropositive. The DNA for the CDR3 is TGTGCCAGCAGTGAACCCGGACAGGGGGGGAGGTATGGCTACACCTTC. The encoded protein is CASSEPGQGGRYGYTF.